This entry is about one T cell receptor (beta chain). It has no known antigen specificity. Within one base of it there is no much larger clone, and no base qualities were kept. The QIAGEN blood and tissue kit was used to extract genomic DNA from sorted cells, and the DNA was quantified on a NanoDrop 1000. Deep sequencing and quantification of TCR alpha and beta chains were performed on the immunoSEQ platform by multiplex PCR of genomic DNA. For the original study's pipeline: TCR sequences were annotated using IMGT gene and region definitions. As a stand-in for the preselection repertoire, out-of-frame rearrangements were used and set against in-frame clonotypes. The iCHAO1 estimator provided with the immunoSEQ platform was used to estimate repertoire size. A Gini index, which is based on the Lorenz curve, was applied to in-frame amino acid clonotypes to measure clonal inequality. The intersect function of the R package tcR was used to count shared clonotypes, and the Jaccard index was used to score similarity. V, J and V-J usage frequencies went into a principal component analysis run with the R prcomp function, with no normalization applied. The table was pulled from immuneACCESS by TCRdb, which kept in-frame rearrangements only. Such tables lose some clones; where checked, under half of the loss comes from unresolved V genes, and the rest has no known cause. The DNA was the basis for D and trimming; V, J and clone size are from that table. The sample yields about 83,000 clones; roughly 92% were counted once. About 0.14% of the sample is taken by the ten largest.

Naive CD4 T cells, defined as CD45RO-negative and CD62L-positive, were isolated from PBMCs by fluorescence-activated cell sorting. From each donor, around 50 ml of fresh peripheral blood was taken, and Ficoll density centrifugation was then used to isolate PBMCs. Sorting was performed on a FACSAria III instrument, with purity above 85% for all samples. The source of the sample is a study of human versus mouse CDR3 diversity and MHC coevolution (dated by TCRdb to about 2017). At the level of the whole study: According to reports, the immunoSEQ assay can detect one in 200,000 T cells and keeps multiplex PCR amplification bias to a minimum. Valid reads per sample ranged from roughly 5.5 x 10^6 to 1.8 x 10^7 across mouse and human samples. Repertoires of human naive CD4 T cells were used as a reference for TCR selection on multiple MHC II alleles and were compared against human-TCR-locus transgenic mice carrying single MHC II. Three healthy volunteer blood donors were included in the human cohort, with one aged 30 to 40, one aged 40 to 50 and one aged 60 to 69 at collection. The full study reports these points: According to iCHAO1 estimates, humans had the largest TCR beta repertoire, about 1.6 million clonotypes, which was attributed likely to selection by multiple MHC II molecules. Among all the groups compared, the lowest clonal inequality scores came from most of the three human donors. Repertoire diversity was not considered directly comparable between humans and mice because human T cells were selected on a handful of MHC II alleles. On average, humans had more CDR3 deletions and insertions than mice, indicating greater exonuclease and TdT activity.

CDR1 and CDR2, looked up from the germline V gene (reference sequence), are LNHNV and YYDKDF. Here V drops 3 bases and J drops 5 bases, and the junction holds 5 bases not matched to any gene. Including the terminal cysteine and phenylalanine, the CDR3 comprises 15 residues. Only the CDR3 part of the read is kept: 45 bases, read in frame from the first base. This sequence was found in a person between 30 and 69 years old in good health. The sequence links TRBV15 to TRBJ2-3; 10 central nucleotides agree with TRBD1. Material: naive CD4+ T cells from blood. The meaning of the sample's cell subset or site label: CD45RO-negative CD62L-positive naive CD4 T cells. The encoded CDR3 is CATSSRDRGKDTQYF. The base sequence is TGTGCCACCAGCAGTAGGGACAGGGGAAAAGATACGCAGTATTTT.